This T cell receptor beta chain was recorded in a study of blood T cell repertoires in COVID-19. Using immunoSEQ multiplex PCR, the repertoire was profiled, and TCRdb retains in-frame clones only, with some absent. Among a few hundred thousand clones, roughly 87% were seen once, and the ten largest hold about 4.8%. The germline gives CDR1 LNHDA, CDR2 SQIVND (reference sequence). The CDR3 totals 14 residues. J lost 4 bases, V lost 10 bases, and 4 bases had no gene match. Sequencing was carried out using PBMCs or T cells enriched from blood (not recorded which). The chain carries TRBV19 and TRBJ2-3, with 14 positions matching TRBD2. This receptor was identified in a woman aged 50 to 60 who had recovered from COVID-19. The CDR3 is CATTSGGAPDTQYF. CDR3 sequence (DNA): TGTGCCACGACTAGCGGGGGGGCCCCAGATACGCAGTATTTT. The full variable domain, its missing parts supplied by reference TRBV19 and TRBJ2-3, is DGGITQSPKYLFRKEGQNVTLSCEQNLNHDAMYWYRQDPGQGLRLIYYSQIVNDFQKGDIAEGYSVSREKKESFPLTVTSAQKNPTAFYLCATTSGGAPDTQYFGPGTRLTVL.